The subject of this entry is one T cell receptor beta chain. This specimen belongs to a study of blood T cell repertoires in COVID-19. Study in general: The United States, Italy and Spain provided the acute and convalescent COVID-19 samples. Nucleic acid was either cDNA or gDNA, and it came from T cells, B-cell-depleted T cells, or PBMCs.

Per the original data handling: Reference gene primer amplification gave estimated nucleated cell counts. The data were produced by immunoSEQ multiplex PCR, yet TCRdb's version contains in-frame clones alone and is incomplete. The V and J calls and the clone size are those of that table, but D and trimming were determined from the DNA. Of about 160,000 clones in the sample, 82% were seen once. V dropped 1 base and J dropped 2; count of bases not matched to a gene: 8. CDR1 and CDR2 from the germline V gene are LGHDT and YNNKEL (reference sequence). CDR3 length: 18 residues. The receptor's source is an elderly woman with active or convalescent COVID-19. J is TRBJ1-4 and V is TRBV3-1 (or the pseudogene TRBV3-2); TRBD1 matches at 9 bases. Specimen: peripheral blood. The CDR3 loop reads CASSQVTGGVVTNEKLFF. The CDR3 DNA reads as TGTGCCAGCAGCCAAGTAACAGGGGGCGTCGTGACTAATGAAAAACTGTTTTTT.